This note documents a single TCR beta chain sequence. Methods used by the authors: Amplification from reference gene primers served as the basis for estimated nucleated cell counts. This table comes from immunoSEQ multiplex PCR, and its TCRdb copy is limited to in-frame clones, with some not included. D and trimming were read from the DNA, whereas the V and J calls and clone size are those reported in that table. Of approximately 100,000 clones listed, about 85% were seen once; the top ten hold approximately 1.8%. The data originate from a study of blood T cell repertoires in COVID-19. The CDR3 has 14 residues. Germline V gene lookup returns CDR1 SGHTA and CDR2 FQGNSA. After removal of 4 bases from V and 4 bases from J, the junction contained 2 bases not matched to a gene.

The sequence came from a woman in her sixties or seventies with active or convalescent COVID-19. The V and J genes are TRBV7-2 and TRBJ1-2; 11 bases align to TRBD1. Sequenced input: peripheral blood. In DNA, the CDR3 is TGTGCCAGCAGCTCGGGACAGGGGGGCTATGGCTACACCTTC. This sequence encodes CASSSGQGGYGYTF.